The present entry profiles one TCR beta chain with its context. The PCR ran on 60 Vbeta and 13 Jbeta primers. TCRdb's copy holds only in-frame clones and misses some; the assay was immunoSEQ multiplex PCR. Altogether tens of thousands of clones are present, 55% to 80% being singletons, with the ten largest covering roughly 3%. This CDR3 has 13 residues. Looked up from germline, CDR1 is SQVTM and CDR2 is ANQGSEA. The junction had 4 bases not matched to a gene; V was cut back by 4 bases and J by 7 bases. These data come from a study of cytomegalovirus exposure and HLA in healthy donors. The V and J genes are TRBV29-1 and TRBJ1-4, with 9 bases identical to TRBD1. This TCR was sampled from a woman aged 50 to 60 in good health and CMV-seronegative. The specimen was PBMCs. This CDR3 reads CSVGGQGGEKLFF. The CDR3 nucleotides read TGCAGCGTTGGGGGACAGGGAGGTGAAAAACTGTTTTTT.